This T cell receptor beta chain was identified in a study of OX40 agonist ivuxolimab in advanced cancers. Study at large: One patient with hepatocellular carcinoma and two with cutaneous melanoma, three in all, had partial responses. General study findings and limits: The study found among the lowest clonal expansion in partial responders at 0.1-3.0 mg/kg.

As for this clone: Its antigen is unidentified.

The data were produced by immunoSEQ multiplex PCR, yet TCRdb's version contains in-frame clones alone and is incomplete. This sample has tens of thousands of clones, with roughly 90% found just once. Patients with a history of autoimmune disease or on systemic immunosuppression were excluded. Germline V CDR1 and CDR2: LNHDA, SQIVND (reference sequence). The CDR3 has 17 amino acids. V lost 1 base to trimming and J lost 4 bases, with 17 bases between them. The clonotype originates from an adult with an advanced solid tumor such as melanoma, head and neck, liver or kidney cancer. The sample in question was CD4+ or CD8+ T cells sorted from blood, obtained in a trial of the OX40 agonist ivuxolimab. The rearrangement uses TRBV19 and TRBJ2-4; D is unresolved. The CDR3 here is CASSIVPRRSQKNIQYF. CDR3 DNA sequence: TGTGCCAGTAGTATAGTCCCCCGACGCAGCCAGAAAAACATTCAGTACTTC.